The rows below give T cell receptor beta chains drawn from one sample of a study of T cells expressing NK-cell markers. TCRdb processed the 5' RACE reads again and assigns one entry to each CDR3 protein, with no DNA. Here the sample table reports tens of thousands of distinct CDR3 sequences. Sequences were obtained from blood T cells: a sorted CD56 or NKG2C T cell subset, CD4+ or CD8+ T cells, or bulk PBMC T cells (not recorded which). These receptors originate from a woman between 18 and 70 years old in good health. Each CDR3 is given with its conserved first and last residue.

j_call,v_call,cdr3_aa
TRBJ1-5,TRBV5-1,CASSLNGYSNQPQHF
TRBJ2-1,TRBV5-1,CASSLGASQNEQFF
TRBJ2-7,TRBV20-1,CSASPGTGGYEQYF
TRBJ2-1,TRBV9,CASSTSTGTVEQFF
TRBJ2-3,TRBV4-1,CASSQDLSTQYF
TRBJ2-5,TRBV29-1,CSVEVGRGETQYF
TRBJ2-2,TRBV7-9,CASSSREQGFTGELFF
TRBJ2-7,TRBV5-1,CASSLWGSGSRYEQYF
TRBJ1-1,TRBV5-1,CASSSPAAANTEAFF
TRBJ2-1,TRBV24-1,CATSAPTGDNEQFF
TRBJ2-7,TRBV15,CAISKSGITPYEQYF
TRBJ2-7,TRBV27,CAGTNTRHSYEQYF
TRBJ2-7,TRBV12-3/TRBV12-4,CASSWAAFYEQYF
TRBJ2-5,TRBV5-6,CASSFGGGPGETQYF
TRBJ1-6,TRBV20-1,CSAIYGGQESSPLHF
TRBJ2-2,TRBV9,CASSVDSGPTGELFF
TRBJ1-1,TRBV20-1,CSAREDGTGIMNTEAFF
TRBJ1-2,TRBV5-1,CASSSTGTEAEGYTF
TRBJ1-1,TRBV29-1,CSVVGSGRNTEAFF
TRBJ2-1,TRBV12-3/TRBV12-4,CASTQSGTGLYNEQFF
TRBJ2-7,TRBV4-1,CASSQVLSGEQYF
TRBJ1-1,TRBV27,CASSWGQNTEAFF
TRBJ2-7,TRBV5-1,CASSLSPGQGNEQYF
TRBJ1-2,TRBV12-3/TRBV12-4,CASSLGPESNYGYTF
TRBJ2-1,TRBV30,CAWTWSSYNEQFF
TRBJ2-1,TRBV7-9,CASSTSELEQFF
TRBJ2-7,TRBV3-1,CASSLSGEQYF
TRBJ2-2,TRBV6-1,CASSLSQGNTGELFF
TRBJ2-1,TRBV5-1,CASSGGSGSRDEQFF
TRBJ2-5,TRBV3-1,CASSQESVVGTLRYQETQYF
TRBJ2-7,TRBV11-1,CASSLDGGTGGVSYEQYF
TRBJ1-4,TRBV11-2,CASTAGATNEKLFF
TRBJ1-5,TRBV20-1,CSAQEEMRPQHF
TRBJ1-3,TRBV9,CASSNNRESPGNTIYF
TRBJ1-1,TRBV5-1,CASSLGRWSPEAFF
TRBJ2-1,TRBV12-3/TRBV12-4,CASTPGGSEQFF
TRBJ2-1,TRBV27,CASTRIAESYNEQFF
TRBJ2-5,TRBV7-3,CASSLMGGTGETQYF